Below are 16 T cell receptor beta chains sequenced from a single sample in a study of T cell responses to AZD1222 COVID-19 vaccine (dated by TCRdb to the early 2020s). The library came from the immunoSEQ multiplex PCR assay. This immuneACCESS table, as held by TCRdb, lists in-frame sequences with V and J called but not all clones. Of the missing ones, under half trace to an unresolved V gene in checked studies; the others have no known cause. The sample table contains nearly 110,000 clones; only one count was recorded for 75% to 90% of them. The top ten constitute approximately 5% of the sample. The sample's time point label, in plain terms: baseline before first vaccination. Sequenced material: peripheral blood, taken on day 0 of AZD1222 vaccination. The receptor source for this set is an adult in good health.

V is TRBV7-9 and J is TRBJ1-6, with D maybe TRBD1 (6 bases). The V gene's germline CDR1 is SEHNR and CDR2 FQNEAQ (reference sequence). V was trimmed by 4 bases and J by 10 bases, leaving 17 bases between them. The CDR3 totals 15 residues. Written as DNA, the CDR3 is TGTGCCAGCAGCTCACAGGGCGGGATGGACTCACCCCTCCACTTT. This encodes CASSSQGGMDSPLHF.

V and J are TRBV6-1 and TRBJ2-7; a weak D match, TRBD1 (6 bases). The germline V and J ends were trimmed by 2 bases and 0 bases, with 14 bases remaining between them. This CDR3 spans 16 amino acids. In germline, CDR1 is MNHNS, CDR2 SASEGT. The CDR3 loop reads CASSEYGTHSSYEQYF. In DNA form, the CDR3 reads TGTGCCAGCAGTGAATACGGGACACATAGCTCCTACGAGCAGTACTTC.

The genes are TRBV7-2 and TRBJ2-5; unclear D gene. The CDR3 consists of 13 residues. V dropped 5 bases and J dropped 0 bases, with 7 bases sitting between them. Germline V gene lookup returns CDR1 SGHTA and CDR2 FQGNSA. The DNA for the CDR3 is TGTGCCAGCAGCCTATATTACCAAGAGACCCAGTACTTC. Translation gives CASSLYYQETQYF.

This clone was seen only a few times. The chain joins TRBV28 to TRBJ1-2, with unresolved D. V lost 3 bases and J lost 8, with 10 bases in between. Germline-derived CDR1 and CDR2 are MDHEN and SYDVKM. This CDR3 has 12 residues. The CDR3 is CASSFLTGGYTF. The DNA of the CDR3 is TGTGCCAGCAGTTTCCTGACTGGGGGCTACACCTTC.

The chain recombines TRBV3-1 (or the pseudogene TRBV3-2) with TRBJ1-2; the match to TRBD1 covers 7 bases. This CDR3 spans 13 amino acids. The V gene end was trimmed by 3 bases and the J gene end by 8 bases; junction bases not matched to a gene: 6. Germline V gives CDR1 LGHDT, CDR2 YNNKEL (reference sequence). CDR3 residues: CASSHGQASGYTF. DNA for the CDR3: TGTGCCAGCAGCCACGGACAGGCAAGCGGCTACACCTTC.

J is TRBJ2-3 and V is TRBV11-3, with 7 bases that match TRBD2. Trimming took 1 base from V and 4 from J; bases not matched to a gene: 5. Germline CDR1 SGHNT, CDR2 YENEEA. The CDR3 runs 15 residues. CDR3: CASSLGGSGADTQYF. The CDR3 bases are TGTGCCAGCAGCTTAGGCGGGAGTGGGGCAGATACGCAGTATTTT.

This clone was seen a few times. The chain carries TRBV2 and TRBJ1-3, with D perhaps TRBD1 (5 bases). V lost 2 bases and J 3 bases, leaving 8 bases between the germline ends. Per the germline V gene, CDR1 is SNHLY and CDR2 is FYNNEI. CDR3 size: 14 residues. CDR3 region: CASSESGIGNTIYF. The CDR3 DNA sequence: TGTGCCAGCAGTGAATCAGGGATTGGAAACACCATATATTTT.

The chain has TRBV6-2 or TRBV6-3 and TRBJ2-7; D call uncertain. This CDR3 has 16 amino acids. Trimming took 2 bases from V and 4 from J, leaving 18 bases between them. From germline, CDR1 is MNHEY and CDR2 SVGEGT. The CDR3 here is CASSYPRTQPIYEQYF. CDR3 sequence (DNA): TGTGCCAGCAGTTACCCTCGCACCCAACCCATATACGAGCAGTACTTC.

The count of this clone is one. The CDR3 DNA sequence: TGTGCCACCAGTAGGGGGTTGGGCGAGCAGTACTTC. Translation: CATSRGLGEQYF. The chain uses TRBV24-1 and TRBJ2-7, with D perhaps TRBD1 (6 bases). The CDR3 contains 12 residues. Trimming stripped 6 bases from V and 6 bases from J, with 11 bases between. Looked up from germline, CDR1 is KGHDR and CDR2 is SFDVKD.

The chain is built from TRBV6-4 and TRBJ2-1; 11 nucleotides align to TRBD2. J was trimmed by 6 bases and V by 5 bases; bases with no gene match: 18. The CDR3 contains 19 residues. Germline V gives CDR1 MRHNA, CDR2 SNTAGT. CDR3 sequence: CASSNNRELAGVPRNEQFF. CDR3 sequence (DNA): TGTGCCAGCAGTAATAACAGGGAACTAGCGGGAGTTCCCCGCAATGAGCAGTTCTTC.

This chain links TRBV19 with TRBJ2-1; TRBD1 aligns across 9 bases. The CDR3 contains 15 residues. Germline-derived CDR1 and CDR2 are LNHDA and SQIVND (reference sequence). The trim removed 2 bases at V and 6 bases at J, leaving 5 bases unmatched. The CDR3 spells CASSISVTGGNEQFF. CDR3 DNA sequence: TGTGCCAGTAGTATATCGGTGACAGGGGGCAATGAGCAGTTCTTC.

This CDR3 reads CASSSEMGFTEAFF. CDR3 DNA sequence: TGTGCCAGTAGTTCGGAGATGGGATTCACTGAAGCTTTCTTT. The V and J genes are TRBV19 and TRBJ1-1; D gene ambiguous. CDR3 length: 14 residues. Between the trimmed V and J ends, which lost 5 bases and 4 bases, there was a span of 14 bases. The germline V gene encodes CDR1 LNHDA and CDR2 SQIVND (reference sequence).

The J gene is TRBJ1-4, the V gene TRBV2; D gene uncertain. Germline CDR1 is SNHLY and CDR2 is FYNNEI. V was clipped by 8 bases and J by 2 bases, with 9 bases between them. The CDR3 loop spans 13 amino acids. CDR3 amino acids: CASGWNTNEKLFF. For the CDR3, the DNA is TGTGCCAGCGGGTGGAACACTAATGAAAAACTGTTTTTT.

The rearrangement links TRBV5-8 to TRBJ2-3, with 12 positions matching TRBD2. This CDR3 is 16 amino acids long. Germline V gene data show CDR1 as SGHTS and CDR2 as YDEGEE. Germline trimming cut 3 bases from V and 2 bases from J; bases unmatched to any gene: 4. The CDR3 nucleotides read TGTGCCAGCAGCTGGACTAGCGGGGTGATCACAGATACGCAGTATTTT. Protein sequence: CASSWTSGVITDTQYF.

V is TRBV5-4 and J is TRBJ1-2; TRBD1 matches at 8 bases. The germline CDR1 and CDR2 sequences are SGHNT and YYREEE (reference sequence). The ends lost 4 bases at V and 3 bases at J; junction bases unmatched: 8. The CDR3 extends over 15 amino acids. This CDR3 is CASSTGGQGDYGYTF. CDR3 in DNA: TGTGCCAGCAGCACAGGGGGGCAGGGGGACTATGGCTACACCTTC.

The chain links TRBV5-1 to TRBJ2-2; 10 bases line up with TRBD1. CDR3 size: 16 residues. The V and J ends lost 1 base and 4 bases, in that order; junction bases with no gene match: 4. CDR1 is SGHRS and CDR2 is YFSETQ in the germline V gene. The CDR3 sequence is CASSLSRTGGTGELFF. The DNA of the CDR3 is TGCGCCAGCAGCTTGTCTAGGACAGGGGGCACCGGGGAGCTGTTTTTT.